The clone carrying this T cell receptor (beta chain) was seen ten or more times. What it recognizes is unknown. The source of the sample is a study of CD8+CD57+ T cells in acquired aplastic anemia. Between the trimmed V and J ends, which lost 4 bases and 5 bases, there was a span of 5 bases. There are 11 residues in the CDR3. Germline CDR1 and CDR2: DFQATT and SNEGSKA (reference sequence). Genomic DNA acted as the template from which TCR beta VDJ combination and CDR3 sequence profiling were carried out. TCRdb reanalysed the reads using MiXCR and keeps one entry per CDR3 protein. The sample consists of about 160,000 distinct CDR3 sequences, approximately 43% of them appearing once. General study points: Researchers report that some 31 CD8+ CDR3 sequences appeared in both patients and controls.

Sequenced: sorted CD4+, CD8+, or CD8+CD57+ T cells (not recorded which) from PBMCs. This receptor was taken from a human donor in good health. The rearrangement uses TRBV20-1 and TRBJ1-4, with D unclear. The CDR3 DNA sequence: TGCAGTGCTACTGGAAATGAAAAACTGTTTTTT. Translation: CSATGNEKLFF.